Listed here are 9 T cell receptor beta chains from one sample, sequenced in a study of T cell repertoires in cytomegalovirus infection. These receptors' antigens are unknown. A single record per CDR3 protein comes from TCRdb applying MiXCR to the reads. The sample has 300,000 or so distinct CDR3 sequences, around a quarter seen once. The sequences come from cultured PBMCs, collected from culture after CMV antigen stimulation. All receptors come from a human donor in good health (CMV status not recorded). Some clones in this sample may be carry-over from other donors' samples.

The V gene is TRBV5-1, the J gene TRBJ2-5; D is unresolved. V lost 0 bases to trimming and J lost 2 bases, with 8 bases between them. Per germline, CDR1 SGHRS and CDR2 YFSETQ. CDR3 length equals 14 residues. The CDR3 loop reads CASSLEQMQETQYF. The CDR3 DNA sequence: TGCGCCAGCAGCTTGGAGCAGATGCAAGAGACCCAGTACTTC.

The chain is built from TRBV11-3 and TRBJ2-4; D remains ambiguous. V lost 1 base and J lost 9, with 13 bases in between. Germline CDR1 and CDR2: SGHNT and YENEEA. CDR3 length: 14 residues. CDR3 in amino acids: CASSLAPGIGIQYF. CDR3 in DNA: TGTGCCAGCAGCTTAGCCCCAGGAATAGGCATTCAGTACTTC.

The chain's CDR3 is CSARGMPGLAGIGDEQFF. CDR3 sequence (DNA): TGCAGTGCTAGGGGCATGCCGGGACTAGCGGGTATAGGGGATGAGCAGTTCTTC. This rearrangement joins TRBV20-1 to TRBJ2-1, with 12 bases lining up with TRBD2. CDR1 is DFQATT, CDR2 SNEGSKA, per germline (reference sequence). The CDR3 is made up of 18 amino acids. Unmatched junction bases numbered 17, after V lost 3 bases and J lost 8 bases.

The chain has TRBV24-1 and TRBJ2-1, with D possibly TRBD2 on 6 matching bases. V shed 4 bases and J shed 0 bases, with 12 bases lying between them. The CDR3 is 16 amino acids. Germline loops: CDR1 KGHDR, CDR2 SFDVKD. CDR3 DNA: TGTGCCACCAGTGACCAGTCGGGACTCTCCTACAATGAGCAGTTCTTC. It encodes CATSDQSGLSYNEQFF.

This clonotype was observed a handful of times. The chain employs TRBV6-2 or TRBV6-3 and TRBJ2-1; TRBD2 aligns across 12 bases. Germline values: CDR1 MNHEY, CDR2 SVGEGT. This CDR3 contains 16 residues. V gave up 2 bases and J gave up 7 bases; unmatched junction bases: 6. The CDR3, as DNA: TGTGCCAGCAGTTACACCCGACTAGCGGGAGAGAATGAGCAGTTCTTC. Translated: CASSYTRLAGENEQFF.

At least ten counts were recorded for this clonotype. The CDR3: CASSPRSGRRADTQYF. In DNA, the CDR3 is TGTGCCAGCAGCCCCCGTAGCGGGAGAAGGGCAGATACGCAGTATTTT. V usage is TRBV7-2 and J usage is TRBJ2-3; 9 positions match TRBD2. The trim removed 5 bases at V and 4 bases at J, leaving 10 bases unmatched. CDR1 and CDR2 (germline): SGHTA, FQGNSA. The CDR3 runs 16 residues. Full variable domain (remainder filled in from reference TRBV7-2 and TRBJ2-3): GAGVSQSPSNKVTEKGKDVELRCDPISGHTALYWYRQSLGQGLEFLIYFQGNSAPDKSGLPSDRFSAERTGGSVSTLTIQRTQQEDSAVYLCASSPRSGRRADTQYFGPGTRLTVL.

J is TRBJ1-4 and V is TRBV29-1; D ambiguous. The CDR3 totals 13 residues. Germline V lookup: CDR1 SQVTM, CDR2 ANQGSEA. V gave up 4 bases and J gave up 3 bases, with 9 bases separating them. CDR3 residues: CSVGESANEKLFF. CDR3 nucleotides: TGCAGCGTTGGGGAATCGGCTAATGAAAAACTGTTTTTT.

This chain joins TRBV6-2 or TRBV6-3 and TRBJ2-1; D not certain. The CDR3 runs to 13 residues. Germline CDR1 reads MNHEY; CDR2 reads SVGEGT. Between the trimmed V and J ends, which lost 5 bases and 5 bases, there was a span of 10 bases. The CDR3 bases are TGTGCCAGCAGTCGCGACAAAAACAATGAGCAGTTCTTC. Amino acid sequence: CASSRDKNNEQFF.

In its sample, this clonotype was seen many times. J is TRBJ2-3 and V is TRBV7-2; D is uncertain. This CDR3 is built from 14 residues. Looked up from germline, CDR1 is SGHTA and CDR2 is FQGNSA. V shed 5 bases and J shed 3 bases, with 12 bases lying between them. CDR3: CASSPPSRTDTQYF. The DNA for the CDR3 is TGTGCCAGCAGCCCCCCGAGTAGGACAGATACGCAGTATTTT.